These 32 T cell receptor beta chains share one sample of origin, sequenced in a study of blood T cell repertoires in COVID-19. Using immunoSEQ multiplex PCR, the repertoire was profiled, and TCRdb retains in-frame clones only, with some absent. The sample carries approximately 460,000 clones, 89% recorded once. The sequenced sample consisted of peripheral blood. Source of these receptors: a man aged 18 to 30 with COVID-19, enrolled during active disease.

The chain links TRBV2 to TRBJ1-1; 7 bases are a match to TRBD1. V lost 7 bases and J lost 8; bases outside the gene matches: 10. Germline CDR1 is SNHLY and CDR2 is FYNNEI. The CDR3 is made up of 13 amino acids. The CDR3 here is CASNRDRVGEAFF. In DNA, the CDR3 is TGTGCCAGCAACAGAGACAGGGTAGGAGAAGCTTTCTTT.

The sample holds one count of this clone. The genes are TRBV9 and TRBJ1-1, with D maybe TRBD1 (6 bases). Germline values: CDR1 SGDLS, CDR2 YYNGEE. This CDR3 region has 15 residues. Deletions cut 0 bases from V and 4 bases from J, with 13 bases between. This CDR3 reads CASSVEVQGSTEAFF. The CDR3 DNA reads TGTGCCAGCAGCGTAGAGGTACAGGGCAGCACTGAAGCTTTCTTT.

The genes are TRBV27 and TRBJ1-2, with 8 bases lining up with TRBD1. In germline, CDR1 is MNHEY, CDR2 SMNVEV (reference sequence). The V gene end was trimmed by 5 bases and the J gene end by 3 bases; junction bases not matched to a gene: 2. The CDR3 contains 13 residues. CDR3 sequence: CASSMTGDYGYTF. DNA for the CDR3: TGTGCCAGCAGTATGACAGGGGACTATGGCTACACCTTC.

The chain joins TRBV28 to TRBJ2-5; a weak D match, TRBD2 (6 bases). The CDR3 totals 16 residues. Germline CDR1 is MDHEN and CDR2 is SYDVKM. V lost 4 bases and J lost 2, with 17 bases in between. The CDR3 nucleotides read TGTGCCAGCAGTTCCTTCGGGCGGGGACGGCAAGAGACCCAGTACTTC. This encodes CASSSFGRGRQETQYF.

This clone was observed a single time. The V gene is TRBV15, the J gene TRBJ2-5; tentatively, D is TRBD2 (5 bases). The CDR3 sequence is 13 residues long. V lost 4 bases to trimming and J lost 5 bases, with 11 bases between them. CDR1 and CDR2 (germline): LNHNV, YYDKDF (reference sequence). The CDR3 protein is CATSTNRGETQYF. In nucleotides, the CDR3 is TGTGCCACCAGCACCAACAGAGGGGAGACCCAGTACTTC.

V and J are TRBV11-2 and TRBJ1-4, with D uncertain. Germline V gene data show CDR1 as SGHAT and CDR2 as FQNNGV. This CDR3 region has 13 residues. Trimming took off 1 base at V and 5 bases at J, with 5 bases between the two ends. The CDR3 nucleotides read TGTGCCAGCAGCTTAGCACAGAATGAAAAACTGTTTTTT. It yields the protein CASSLAQNEKLFF.

This chain connects TRBV19 to TRBJ2-7; 10 nucleotides agree with TRBD1. V lost 4 bases, J lost 5 bases, and 8 bases stayed unmatched. The germline V gene encodes CDR1 LNHDA and CDR2 SQIVND (reference sequence). CDR3 length: 15 residues. The CDR3 reads CASSTAGTGEHEQYF. The CDR3 DNA sequence: TGTGCCAGTAGTACCGCCGGGACAGGGGAGCACGAGCAGTACTTC.

This sequence joins TRBV25-1 and TRBJ2-7; 8 bases line up with TRBD1. There are 15 residues in the CDR3. Germline V CDR1 and CDR2: MGHDK, SYGVNS. Unmatched junction bases numbered 9, after V lost 4 bases and J lost 4 bases. CDR3 sequence (DNA): TGTGCCAGCAGTGGACCGGGACAGGAGTCGTACGAGCAGTACTTC. Translated: CASSGPGQESYEQYF.

This chain connects TRBV4-1 to TRBJ1-1; D is undetermined. V was cut by 3 bases and J by 1 base, with 9 bases left in between. CDR1 is MGHRA and CDR2 is YSYEKL in the germline V gene. CDR3 length: 14 amino acids. The CDR3 DNA reads as TGCGCCAGCAGCCAGACTGTGGGGAACACTGAAGCTTTCTTT. It translates to CASSQTVGNTEAFF.

The rearrangement uses TRBV7-9 and TRBJ2-5, with a tentative D call TRBD2 (5 bases). The CDR3 runs to 14 residues. Germline CDR1 is SEHNR and CDR2 is FQNEAQ (reference sequence). V was trimmed by 5 bases and J by 5 bases, leaving 15 bases between them. In DNA, the CDR3 is TGTGCCAGCAGCCCCTCGAGGGTAACGGAGACCCAGTACTTC. Residues: CASSPSRVTETQYF.

The chain carries TRBV18 and TRBJ1-5, with 10 bases lining up with TRBD1. Per germline, CDR1 KGHSH and CDR2 LQKENI. Trimming cost V 6 bases and J 1 base; bases outside gene matches: 3. CDR3 size: 15 residues. CDR3 amino acids: CASSQGQGSNQPQHF. CDR3 nucleotides: TGTGCCAGCTCGCAGGGACAGGGGAGCAATCAGCCCCAGCATTTT.

V and J are TRBV5-1 and TRBJ2-7; the match to TRBD1 covers 8 bases. Trimming took 4 bases from V and 6 from J; bases not matched to a gene: 3. Germline CDR1 and CDR2: SGHRS and YFSETQ. The CDR3 extends over 12 amino acids. CDR3 amino acids: CASSATGAEQYF. In nucleotides, the CDR3 is TGCGCCAGCAGCGCGACAGGGGCCGAGCAGTACTTC. Looking up the rest from reference TRBV5-1 and TRBJ2-7 gives the full variable domain: KAGVTQTPRYLIKTRGQQVTLSCSPISGHRSVSWYQQTPGQGLQFLFEYFSETQRNKGNFPGRFSGRQFSNSRSEMNVSTLELGDSALYLCASSATGAEQYFGPGTRLTVT.

This chain uses TRBV7-9 with TRBJ2-1; D is possibly TRBD2 (5 bases). The CDR3 totals 15 residues. Trimming took off 5 bases at V and 9 bases at J, with 20 bases between the two ends. From germline, CDR1 is SEHNR and CDR2 FQNEAQ (reference sequence). The CDR3 nucleotides read TGTGCCAGCAGCCCCCTAGGAGGCCGCGAGAGTGAGCAGTTCTTC. Protein product: CASSPLGGRESEQFF.

V gene TRBV2 combines with J gene TRBJ2-3, with D perhaps TRBD1 (5 bases). V dropped 2 bases and J dropped 5 bases, with 17 bases sitting between them. CDR3 length equals 16 residues. Looked up from germline, CDR1 is SNHLY and CDR2 is FYNNEI. This CDR3 is CASSELGRPPLDTQYF. The CDR3 DNA reads TGTGCCAGCAGTGAACTGGGGCGTCCCCCGTTAGATACGCAGTATTTT.

V is TRBV7-2 and J is TRBJ1-1, with D possibly TRBD1 on 5 matching bases. CDR1 and CDR2 (germline): SGHTA, FQGNSA. With 2 bases removed from V and 4 bases from J, the gap between germline ends came to 5 bases. CDR3 length: 12 amino acids. DNA for the CDR3: TGTGCCAGCAGCTTAAGGGGCACTGAAGCTTTCTTT. It yields the protein CASSLRGTEAFF.

The J gene is TRBJ2-5, the V gene TRBV12-3 or TRBV12-4, with TRBD2 identical over 8 bases. There are 13 residues in the CDR3. J lost 7 bases, V lost 7 bases, and 8 bases had no gene match. CDR3 coding DNA: TGTGCCAGCATGACTAGCGAGAAGTGGACCCAGTACTTC. As protein: CASMTSEKWTQYF.

The chain uses TRBV19 and TRBJ1-2; 9 bases map to TRBD1. Trimming cost V 7 bases and J 1 base; bases outside gene matches: 4. The CDR3 runs to 14 residues. From germline, CDR1 is LNHDA and CDR2 SQIVND (reference sequence). CDR3 residues: CASTRTGDNYGYTF. The CDR3 DNA follows: TGTGCCAGTACCCGGACAGGGGATAACTATGGCTACACCTTC.

The chain carries TRBV6-5 and TRBJ2-7; TRBD2 matches at 9 bases. The length of the CDR3 is 13 residues. With 6 bases clipped from V and 3 bases from J, the junction kept 3 bases outside the gene matches. Germline V gene sequence: CDR1 MNHEY, CDR2 SVGAGI. CDR3 nucleotides: TGTGCCAGCAGAACACTAGCGGGCTACGAGCAGTACTTC. It yields the protein CASRTLAGYEQYF.

The chain links TRBV5-5 to TRBJ2-1, with 10 bases fitting TRBD2. The CDR3 totals 17 residues. Unmatched junction bases numbered 10, after V lost 0 bases and J lost 7 bases. CDR1 SGHKS and CDR2 YYEKEE come from the germline V gene (reference sequence). In DNA, the CDR3 is TGTGCCAGCAGCTTGGCCTTTCTAGCGGGAGTTGGAAATGAGCAGTTCTTC. Its translation: CASSLAFLAGVGNEQFF.

V and J are TRBV12-3 or TRBV12-4 and TRBJ1-2, with a weak D call TRBD1 (6 bases). The CDR3 sequence is 12 residues long. V shed 10 bases and J shed 3 bases, with 12 bases lying between them. The CDR3 sequence is CATQGPYYGYTF. CDR3 coding DNA: TGTGCCACCCAGGGGCCCTACTATGGCTACACCTTC.

The rearrangement uses TRBV23-1 and TRBJ1-4, with D hard to call. TRBV23-1 is reported as an ORF; its role is uncertain. The CDR3 is made up of 23 amino acids. V lost 0 bases to trimming and J lost 0 bases, with 29 bases between them. CDR3 protein: CASSQSAWQAEGLPIATNEKLFF. For the CDR3, the DNA is TGCGCCAGCAGTCAATCGGCTTGGCAGGCTGAGGGATTACCGATTGCAACTAATGAAAAACTGTTTTTT.

For the CDR3, the DNA is TGTGCCAGCAGCCGAACCGGGACTAGGATTCAAGAGACCCAGTACTTC. Its protein is CASSRTGTRIQETQYF. The chain has TRBV3-1 (or the pseudogene TRBV3-2) and TRBJ2-5; TRBD2 matches at 8 bases. Germline V CDR1 and CDR2: LGHDT, YNNKEL (reference sequence). The CDR3 runs 16 residues. Trimming took 4 bases from V and 2 from J; bases not matched to a gene: 9.

The chain uses TRBV19 and TRBJ1-5; D is unresolved. Trimming shortened V by 3 bases and J by 9 bases, and 18 bases separated the two germline ends. Per the germline V gene, CDR1 is LNHDA and CDR2 is SQIVND (reference sequence). The CDR3 runs 15 residues. The CDR3 DNA reads as TGTGCCAGTAGTATCGGTAGCCGGGAGGTACTGCCCCAGCATTTT. It is translated as CASSIGSREVLPQHF.

V and J are TRBV27 and TRBJ2-7, with 9 bases fitting TRBD1. The germline CDR1 and CDR2 sequences are MNHEY and SMNVEV (reference sequence). V trimming: 6 bases; J trimming: 3 bases; junction bases outside the gene matches: 6. The CDR3 is 14 amino acids. The CDR3 DNA follows: TGTGCCAGCAGGCCCCTGGACAGGGGCTACGAGCAGTACTTC. It specifies CASRPLDRGYEQYF.

The chain combines TRBV3-1 (or the pseudogene TRBV3-2) with TRBJ2-1; 9 nucleotides align to TRBD1. This CDR3 is 11 amino acids long. Germline-derived CDR1 and CDR2 are LGHDT and YNNKEL (reference sequence). The V and J ends lost 4 bases and 12 bases, in that order; junction bases with no gene match: 1. The CDR3 DNA follows: TGTGCCAGCAGCCTGGACAGGGGGCAGTTCTTC. The encoded protein is CASSLDRGQFF.

As for this clone: The sample has other DNA sequences that encode this CDR3 too. The chain carries TRBV18 and TRBJ2-5, with D unresolved. V lost 3 bases and J lost 4, with 6 bases in between. Germline V lookup: CDR1 KGHSH, CDR2 LQKENI. CDR3 size: 12 residues. CDR3 in DNA: TGTGCCAGCTCACCCCAGCGAGAGACCCAGTACTTC. This translates into CASSPQRETQYF.

This chain connects TRBV5-5 to TRBJ1-2, with D possibly TRBD1 on 5 matching bases. Germline V gene sequence: CDR1 SGHKS, CDR2 YYEKEE (reference sequence). Trimming took off 4 bases at V and 8 bases at J, with 15 bases between the two ends. This CDR3 is 13 amino acids long. The CDR3 protein is CASSRASGQGYTF. In DNA form, the CDR3 reads TGTGCCAGCAGCAGGGCCTCAGGGCAAGGCTACACCTTC.

The rearrangement links TRBV6-5 to TRBJ1-5; 9 positions agree with TRBD1. The CDR3 has 14 residues. The junction had 8 bases not matched to a gene; V was cut back by 7 bases and J by 7 bases. From germline, CDR1 is MNHEY and CDR2 SVGAGI. CDR3 nucleotide sequence: TGTGCCAGCACTTGGACAGGGGCCGGGCAGCCCCAGCATTTT. Translation: CASTWTGAGQPQHF.

The chain combines TRBV7-9 with TRBJ2-7, with TRBD2 matching over 8 bases. Germline CDR1 SEHNR, CDR2 FQNEAQ (reference sequence). V lost 5 bases and J lost 7; bases outside the gene matches: 7. The CDR3 is 13 residues long. CDR3 DNA sequence: TGTGCCAGCAGCGTTAGCGGGGCGAAGGAGCAGTACTTC. The encoded protein is CASSVSGAKEQYF.

The chain couples TRBV9 to TRBJ2-1; a weak D match, TRBD1 (6 bases). Trimming cost V 4 bases and J 8 bases, with 19 bases left between them. The CDR3 extends over 15 amino acids. The germline V gene has CDR1 SGDLS and CDR2 YYNGEE. The DNA for the CDR3 is TGTGCCAGCAGCCCTGACAGTACAGGGAGCGATGAGCAGTTCTTC. Protein sequence: CASSPDSTGSDEQFF.

This sequence joins TRBV5-1 and TRBJ1-2, with 7 nucleotides matching TRBD1. The trim removed 4 bases at V and 6 bases at J, leaving 9 bases unmatched. CDR3 length: 14 amino acids. Per the germline V gene, CDR1 is SGHRS and CDR2 is YFSETQ. CDR3 DNA sequence: TGCGCCAGCAGCCTGACAGGGCTGGCGGATGGCTACACCTTC. Translation gives CASSLTGLADGYTF. The full variable domain, rest sourced from reference TRBV5-1 and TRBJ1-2, is KAGVTQTPRYLIKTRGQQVTLSCSPISGHRSVSWYQQTPGQGLQFLFEYFSETQRNKGNFPGRFSGRQFSNSRSEMNVSTLELGDSALYLCASSLTGLADGYTFGSGTRLTVV.

This clone has just one count. This rearrangement joins TRBV19 to TRBJ2-5; D is unclear. CDR1 and CDR2 from the germline V gene are LNHDA and SQIVND (reference sequence). The CDR3 covers 14 residues. The ends were cut back, 3 bases at V and 3 bases at J, with 11 bases in the middle. CDR3 nucleotides: TGTGCCAGTAGTATTACAACGCAGGAAGAGACCCAGTACTTC. It translates to CASSITTQEETQYF.